This T cell receptor beta chain was sequenced in a study of blood T cells in healthy people across ages. Study-level results: Donor CMV infection status was unknown, possibly confounding age-related changes in expanded clonotypes.

Sample-barcoded 5' priming and a J-beta primer mix drove a second PCR of roughly 7 to 11 cycles. Every cDNA molecule bore a tag from a template-switch adaptor containing 12 random nucleotides. TCRdb itself ran the 5' RACE reads through MiXCR, one entry per CDR3 protein. The sample yields 650,000 to 700,000 distinct CDR3 sequences, 32% seen once. Note on this clonotype: Its target is not known.

Unmatched junction bases numbered 11, after V lost 1 base and J lost 5 bases. The CDR3 is made up of 19 amino acids. CDR1 is SGHTA, CDR2 FQGTGA, per germline. This TCR was sampled from a woman older than 75 in good health. The sequencing sample was made of blood. V gene TRBV7-3 combines with J gene TRBJ2-2; 12 nucleotides align to TRBD2. Here the CDR3 reads CASSLNPTTSGRSTGELFF. The CDR3 coding sequence is TGTGCCAGCAGCTTAAACCCTACGACTAGCGGGAGATCGACCGGGGAGCTGTTTTTT.